The present entry profiles one TCR beta chain with its context. The antigen is not known. The data were taken from a study of post-analysis software for immune sequencing data. Regarding the study as a whole: Samples prepared in the same batch strongly co-clustered by F measure. Relative to controls, patients had 5 or 6 TRBV segments at higher frequency, with TRBV5-6, TRBV5-1 and TRBV20-1 among these. The normalized Chao1 diversity of multiple sclerosis patients was significantly lower than that of controls.

The TCR beta cDNA libraries carried unique molecular identifiers. Yield was roughly 0.5 million cDNA molecules from around 1 to 9.1 million T cells. TCRdb re-called the PCR reads through MiXCR, storing one row per CDR3 protein. This table has approximately 570,000 distinct CDR3 sequences, 44% appearing once. The CDR3 runs to 12 residues. With V trimmed by 5 bases and J by 10 bases, 7 bases remained unmatched. From germline, CDR1 is DFQATT and CDR2 SNEGSKA (reference sequence). V and J are TRBV20-1 and TRBJ2-1; TRBD2 agrees at 8 bases. The receptor's source is a girl aged 5-17 years with multiple sclerosis. Sequenced material: blood. CDR3 sequence: CSAFRTSNEQFF. The CDR3 nucleotides read TGCAGTGCTTTCCGGACTAGCAACGAGCAGTTCTTC.